The 10 T cell receptor beta chains in this list originate from one sample, sequenced in a study of T cells in Graves' hyperthyroidism and ophthalmopathy. Amplified TCR beta CDR3 regions came from RNA transcripts. HTBI primers drove first-round RT-PCR of the TCR CDR3. TCRdb recomputed calls from the multiplex PCR reads with MiXCR, one row per CDR3 protein. The sample has about 590,000 distinct CDR3 sequences, approximately 15% seen once; the top ten hold roughly 7.7%. The sequenced material came from blood. The origin of the receptors is a young woman with Graves' ophthalmopathy.

This clonotype was seen ten or more times. CDR3 sequence: CAWSVSGGREAFF. CDR3 nucleotides: TGTGCCTGGAGTGTATCAGGGGGCAGGGAAGCTTTCTTT. The chain is built from TRBV30 and TRBJ1-1; 8 bases align to TRBD1. This CDR3 region has 13 residues. Germline V lookup: CDR1 GTSNPN, CDR2 SVGIG (reference sequence). Germline trimming cut 0 bases from V and 8 bases from J; bases unmatched to any gene: 5.

The table lists this clonotype with many counts. A junction end diverges from the germline sequence, so it may reflect a read error. The rearrangement joins TRBV3-1 to TRBJ2-5; TRBD1 aligns across 8 bases. This CDR3 spans 13 amino acids. Looked up from germline, CDR1 is LGHDT and CDR2 is YNNKEL (reference sequence). CDR3 nucleotide sequence: TGTGCCAGCAGCCAAGAAATCAGGACAGGGAAGAACTTC. Encoded protein: CASSQEIRTGKNF.

The rearrangement uses TRBV6-1 and TRBJ1-6, with TRBD1 identical over 7 bases. V shed 5 bases, J shed 7 bases, and the junction held 8 bases outside the gene matches. Germline CDR1 and CDR2: MNHNS and SASEGT. The CDR3 length is 15 residues. This CDR3 is CASSRWTGLNSPLHF. In DNA, the CDR3 is TGTGCCAGCAGTCGGTGGACAGGCCTGAATTCACCCCTCCACTTT.

This clonotype was seen at least ten times. The chain is built from TRBV27 and TRBJ1-6; D may be TRBD1 (5 bases). CDR3 length: 16 amino acids. The V end was cut by 6 bases, the J end by 6 bases, with 18 bases between. Germline V gene lookup returns CDR1 MNHEY and CDR2 SMNVEV (reference sequence). CDR3 nucleotides: TGTGCCAGCAGCGTAACGGGGGGGGTCACTAATTCACCCCTCCACTTT. Its protein is CASSVTGGVTNSPLHF.

The CDR3 nucleotides are TGTGCCAGTAGTTTCCAGCGGGAGGGCCGTTGGAATGAGCAGTTCTTC. Translation: CASSFQREGRWNEQFF. The V and J genes are TRBV19 and TRBJ2-1, with 10 bases aligning to TRBD2. After removal of 5 bases from V and 7 bases from J, the junction contained 11 bases not matched to a gene. This CDR3 spans 16 amino acids. Germline-derived CDR1 and CDR2 are LNHDA and SQIVND (reference sequence).

This clonotype was recorded at least ten times. In nucleotides, the CDR3 is TGCGCCAGCAGCAAGGGGACAGAGGCGGTTGGCGAGCAGTACTTC. This gives the protein CASSKGTEAVGEQYF. The chain is built from TRBV5-1 and TRBJ2-7, with 7 bases fitting TRBD1. Unmatched junction bases numbered 13, after V lost 4 bases and J lost 6 bases. CDR3 length equals 15 residues. Germline lookup yields CDR1 SGHRS and CDR2 YFSETQ.

The sample holds many counts of this clonotype. The genes are TRBV28 and TRBJ2-5, with 12 bases that match TRBD2. Germline V gives CDR1 MDHEN, CDR2 SYDVKM. This CDR3 comprises 20 residues. Losses at the gene ends were 2 bases for V and 5 bases for J; bases not matched to a gene: 18. CDR3 DNA sequence: TGTGCCAGCAGTTTACCCTACACTAGCGGGAGGTTCCGGGGGGAGGAGACCCAGTACTTC. Amino acids: CASSLPYTSGRFRGEETQYF.

To note about this clonotype: It may be a read error: a sequence one base away is much more abundant. This sequence joins TRBV30 and TRBJ1-5; D is uncertain. Per the germline V gene, CDR1 is GTSNPN and CDR2 is SVGIG (reference sequence). V was trimmed by 8 bases and J by 4 bases, leaving 21 bases between them. This CDR3 is built from 15 residues. The CDR3: CARNIRNTGNQPQHF. In nucleotides, the CDR3 is TGTGCCCGGAATATCAGGAACACGGGTAATCAGCCCCAGCATTTT. Full variable domain (remainder filled in from reference TRBV30 and TRBJ1-5): SQTIHQWPATLVQPVGSPLSLECTVEGTSNPNLYWYRQAAGRGLQLLFYSVGIGQISSEVPQNLSASRPQDRQFILSSKKLLLSDSGFYLCARNIRNTGNQPQHFGDGTRLSIL.

This clonotype was counted many times. This chain links TRBV7-2 with TRBJ2-1; D is undetermined. V gave up 5 bases and J gave up 6 bases, with 14 bases separating them. CDR3 length equals 14 residues. Germline V gives CDR1 SGHTA, CDR2 FQGNSA. CDR3 loop: CASSPSGSTNEQFF. The CDR3 DNA sequence: TGTGCCAGCAGCCCTAGTGGTAGCACCAATGAGCAGTTCTTC.

This clonotype was seen many times. The chain couples TRBV7-6 to TRBJ1-4; D is unclear. This CDR3 is 15 amino acids long. V lost 5 bases and J 3 bases, leaving 13 bases between the germline ends. CDR1 and CDR2 from the germline V gene are SGHVS and FNYEAQ. DNA of the CDR3: TGTGCCAGCAGCCTCGGGCGGGGAGCTAATGAAAAACTGTTTTTT. It yields the protein CASSLGRGANEKLFF.